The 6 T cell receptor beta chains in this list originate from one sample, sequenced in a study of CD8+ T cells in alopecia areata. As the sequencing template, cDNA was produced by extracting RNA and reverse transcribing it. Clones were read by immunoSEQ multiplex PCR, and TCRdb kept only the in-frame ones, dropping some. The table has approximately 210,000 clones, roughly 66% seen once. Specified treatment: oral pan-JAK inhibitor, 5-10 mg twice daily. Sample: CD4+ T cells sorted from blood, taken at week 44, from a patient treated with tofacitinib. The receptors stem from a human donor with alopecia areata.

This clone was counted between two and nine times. The DNA for the CDR3 is TGTGCCAGCAGCGTAACGGCTGGGGGTACGCAGTATTTT. This encodes CASSVTAGGTQYF. This chain connects TRBV9 to TRBJ2-3; D tentatively reads TRBD1 or TRBD2 (5 bases each). CDR3 length equals 13 residues. Trimming stripped 1 base from V and 8 bases from J, with 11 bases between. Germline CDR1 is SGDLS and CDR2 is YYNGEE.

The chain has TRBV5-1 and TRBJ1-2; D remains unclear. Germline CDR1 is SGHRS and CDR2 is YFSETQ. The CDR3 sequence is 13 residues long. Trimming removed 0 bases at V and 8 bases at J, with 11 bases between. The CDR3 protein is CASSLEPLGGYTF. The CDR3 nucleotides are TGCGCCAGCAGCTTGGAGCCTCTTGGAGGCTACACCTTC.

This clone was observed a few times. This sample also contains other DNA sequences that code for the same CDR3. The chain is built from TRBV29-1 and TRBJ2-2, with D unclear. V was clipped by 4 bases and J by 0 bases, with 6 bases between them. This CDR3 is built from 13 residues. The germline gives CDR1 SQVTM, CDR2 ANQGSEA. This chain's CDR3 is CSVGTSNTGELFF. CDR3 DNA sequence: TGCAGCGTTGGGACGTCGAACACCGGGGAGCTGTTTTTT.

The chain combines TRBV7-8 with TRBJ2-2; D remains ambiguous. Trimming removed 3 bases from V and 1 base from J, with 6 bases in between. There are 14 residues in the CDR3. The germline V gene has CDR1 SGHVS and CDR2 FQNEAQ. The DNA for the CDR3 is TGTGCCAGCAGCTTCTCACTGAACACCGGGGAGCTGTTTTTT. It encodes CASSFSLNTGELFF.

The CDR3 DNA reads as TGCAGCGTCGGGGACGGATATGGCTACACCTTC. The encoded protein is CSVGDGYGYTF. The chain is built from TRBV29-1 and TRBJ1-2; D perhaps matches TRBD1 (5 bases). In germline, CDR1 is SQVTM, CDR2 ANQGSEA. This CDR3 has 11 amino acids. The V end was cut by 6 bases, the J end by 5 bases, with 10 bases between.

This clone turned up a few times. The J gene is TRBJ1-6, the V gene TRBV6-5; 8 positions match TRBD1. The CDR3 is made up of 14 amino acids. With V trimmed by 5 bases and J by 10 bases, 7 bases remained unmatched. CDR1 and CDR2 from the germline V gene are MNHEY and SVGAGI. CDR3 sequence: CASSTRTGRSPLHF. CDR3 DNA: TGTGCCAGCAGTACGCGGACAGGGCGGTCACCCCTCCACTTT.